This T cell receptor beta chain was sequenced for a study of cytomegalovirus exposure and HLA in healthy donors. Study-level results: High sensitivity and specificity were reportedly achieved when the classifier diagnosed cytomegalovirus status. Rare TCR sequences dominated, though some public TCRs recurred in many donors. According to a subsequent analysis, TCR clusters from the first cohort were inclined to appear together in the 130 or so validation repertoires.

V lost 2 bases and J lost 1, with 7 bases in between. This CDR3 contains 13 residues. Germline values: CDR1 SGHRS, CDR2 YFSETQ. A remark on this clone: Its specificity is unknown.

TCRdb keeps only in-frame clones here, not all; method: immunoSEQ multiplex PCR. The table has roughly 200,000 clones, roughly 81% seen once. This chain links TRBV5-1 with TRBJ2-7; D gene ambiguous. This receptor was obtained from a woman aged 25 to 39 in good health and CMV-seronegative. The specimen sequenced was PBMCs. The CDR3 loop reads CASSFLLSYEQYF. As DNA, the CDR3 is TGCGCCAGCAGCTTTCTGCTATCCTACGAGCAGTACTTC.